Listed below are T cell receptor beta chains from one sample, sequenced in a study of blood T cell repertoires in COVID-19. Clones were sequenced by immunoSEQ multiplex PCR, and TCRdb holds only the in-frame ones, with some missing. The table includes roughly 160,000 clones, roughly 86% detected once. Sequenced sample: peripheral blood. These receptor sequences come from a woman in her sixties who had recovered from COVID-19. The CDR3 runs from the conserved cysteine through the conserved F or W. The D gene is left open where the match is weak.

v_gene,j_gene,d_gene,CDR3aa,CDR3nt
TRBV28,TRBJ2-3,NA,CASSERRGITDTQYF,TGTGCCAGCAGTGAAAGAAGGGGCATCACAGATACGCAGTATTTT
TRBV2,TRBJ1-1,TRBD1,CASSDRESYKEAFF,TGTGCCAGCTCAGACAGGGAATCGTACAAGGAAGCTTTCTTT
TRBV12-3/TRBV12-4,TRBJ1-3,TRBD1,CASRTGVGNTIYF,TGTGCCAGCAGAACAGGGGTTGGAAACACCATATATTTT
TRBV24-1,TRBJ1-5,TRBD1,CATRQGAGQPQHF,TGTGCCACCAGACAGGGGGCTGGTCAGCCCCAGCATTTT
TRBV19,TRBJ1-1,NA,CASSGQGNMNTEAFF,TGTGCCAGTAGTGGACAAGGGAACATGAACACTGAAGCTTTCTTT
TRBV6-1,TRBJ2-5,NA,CASSEWQQETQYF,TGTGCCAGCAGTGAGTGGCAGCAAGAGACCCAGTACTTC
TRBV28,TRBJ2-7,NA,CASSDPGTSPYEQYF,TGTGCCAGCAGTGACCCCGGGACTTCGCCCTACGAGCAGTACTTC
TRBV2,TRBJ1-1,NA,CASSARSFEAFF,TGTGCCAGCAGTGCACGAAGCTTTGAAGCTTTCTTT
TRBV3-1/TRBV3-2,TRBJ1-5,NA,CASSQDRSLPQHF,TGTGCCAGCAGCCAAGATCGGAGTCTGCCCCAGCATTTT
TRBV27,TRBJ1-1,NA,CASSQPGLMNTEAFF,TGTGCCAGCAGCCAACCGGGTTTAATGAACACTGAAGCTTTCTTT
TRBV4-1,TRBJ1-4,TRBD1,CASSQEGGTGLTNEKLFF,TGCGCCAGCAGCCAAGAGGGCGGGACAGGGTTAACTAATGAAAAACTGTTTTTT
TRBV2,TRBJ1-1,TRBD1,CASSSLETGEANTEAFF,TGTGCCAGCTCCTCTCTGGAGACAGGGGAGGCAAACACTGAAGCTTTCTTT
TRBV28,TRBJ1-4,NA,CASSGGGGTNEKLFF,TGTGCCAGCAGTGGCGGGGGGGGCACTAATGAAAAACTGTTTTTT
TRBV9,TRBJ2-7,NA,CASSVGGSKIDYEQYF,TGTGCCAGCAGCGTAGGTGGGAGCAAGATTGACTACGAGCAGTACTTC
TRBV24-1,TRBJ2-7,TRBD1,CAARNRGNYEQYF,TGTGCCGCTAGGAACAGGGGTAACTACGAGCAGTACTTC
TRBV6-1,TRBJ2-1,TRBD2,CASSESGLAINEQFF,TGTGCCAGCAGTGAATCGGGACTAGCGATCAATGAGCAGTTCTTC
TRBV20-1,TRBJ2-7,TRBD2,CSASGTSGGGTGYEQYF,TGCAGTGCTAGTGGGACTAGCGGGGGGGGGACTGGGTACGAGCAGTACTTC